These T cell receptor beta chains were read from a single sample in a study of technical replicates of blood from several donors. Assay used: immunoSEQ multiplex PCR; TCRdb lists only in-frame clones, some missing. The data contain about 74,000 clones, 85% to 95% of them singletons. Sequenced: T cells isolated from PBMCs. All receptors come from a human donor in good health. Both conserved end residues are part of each CDR3. D genes are given only for firm matches.

j_call v_call d_call cdr3_nt cdr3_aa
TRBJ1-3 TRBV2 TRBD1 TGTGCCAGCAGTGAAGGGACAGGGCGCTCTGGAAACACCATATATTTT CASSEGTGRSGNTIYF
TRBJ1-1 TRBV4-1 . TGCGCCAGCAGCCAAGGGCTGACAGGGAACACTGAAGCTTTCTTT CASSQGLTGNTEAFF
TRBJ2-2 TRBV10-3 TRBD2 TGTGCCATCAGTGGCACTAGCGGGGGGACGAACACCGGGGAGCTGTTTTTT CAISGTSGGTNTGELFF
TRBJ1-2 TRBV10-3 . TGTGCCATCAGTGAAAGTGCTGGGGGCGACTATGGCTACACCTTC CAISESAGGDYGYTF
TRBJ2-7 TRBV27 TRBD1 TGTGCCAGCAGTTTAGGAACAGGGGGCTTGTACGAGCAGTACTTC CASSLGTGGLYEQYF
TRBJ2-1 TRBV6-4 TRBD2 TGTGCCAGCAGTGGGAGGAGCGGGACCTACAATGAGCAGTTCTTC CASSGRSGTYNEQFF
TRBJ1-1 TRBV5-1 TRBD1 TGCGCCAGCAGTTCGTATACAGGGGGAATGAACACTGAAGCTTTCTTT CASSSYTGGMNTEAFF
TRBJ2-5 TRBV5-4 TRBD1 TGTGCCAGCAGCTTGCAAGCAGGGGGCCGGGAGACCCAGTACTTC CASSLQAGGRETQYF
TRBJ1-1 TRBV2 TRBD1 TGTGCCAGCGGCTTGATACAGGGGGGGACTGAAGCTTTCTTT CASGLIQGGTEAFF
TRBJ2-1 TRBV19 . TGTGCCAGCCGTGAGTGGGGGCGCAATGAGCAGTTCTTC CASREWGRNEQFF
TRBJ2-7 TRBV6-5 TRBD1 TGTGCCAGCAGCTGGGACAGGGAGGGGGGGGAGCAGTACTTC CASSWDREGGEQYF
TRBJ1-1 TRBV5-1 . TGCGCCAGCAAGAGCACGGGGGGGAGCGCTGAAGCTTTCTTT CASKSTGGSAEAFF